This TCR beta chain stems from a study of tumor-infiltrating lymphocytes in glioblastoma multiforme. Whole-study results and caveats: The T cells in this sample were not sorted into functional subsets. Just one glioblastoma patient contributed to the TCR-mutation comparison. Detected clone frequencies may not reflect cell counts, being RNA-based.

This clonotype came up a few times. The target antigen is unknown. The V and J ends lost 4 bases and 4 bases respectively, with 14 bases between them. CDR3 size: 14 residues. Germline CDR1 and CDR2: DFQATT and SNEGSKA (reference sequence). Three nested ARM-PCR rounds with V-beta and C-beta primers built TCRB libraries. MiXCR, applied by TCRdb to the multiplex PCR reads, yields one record per CDR3 protein. This sample has 13,000 or so distinct CDR3 sequences; around three fifths occur once, and the top ten carry around 30%. The receptor comes from a male donor with glioblastoma. The specimen sequenced was brain tumor tissue. The chain uses TRBV20-1 and TRBJ2-1; possible D gene TRBD2, 7 bases. CDR3 protein: CSAITSGTYNEQFF. DNA for the CDR3: TGCAGTGCTATAACCAGCGGGACATACAATGAGCAGTTCTTC.